Shown below are 5 T cell receptor beta chains from a single sample sequenced in a study of blood T cell repertoires in COVID-19. Profiling relied on immunoSEQ multiplex PCR, and the TCRdb table lists in-frame clones only, not all of them. The sample records approximately 120,000 clones, around 88% being singletons. The sample comprised peripheral blood. The receptors derive from a man older than 75 with active or convalescent COVID-19.

The rearrangement joins TRBV6-2 or TRBV6-3 to TRBJ2-2, with TRBD1 identical over 9 bases. V lost 6 bases and J lost 3; bases outside the gene matches: 8. CDR1 is MNHEY, CDR2 SVGEGT, per germline. The CDR3 length is 16 residues. The CDR3 loop reads CASSSYRGRDTGELFF. CDR3 coding DNA: TGTGCCAGCAGCTCGTACAGGGGGCGCGACACCGGGGAGCTGTTTTTT.

This clone was seen more than once but under ten times. The rearrangement uses TRBV7-8 and TRBJ2-7; TRBD2 matches 7 bases. CDR3 length equals 13 residues. Looked up from germline, CDR1 is SGHVS and CDR2 is FQNEAQ. Losses at the gene ends were 0 bases for V and 12 bases for J; bases not matched to a gene: 8. This chain's CDR3 is CASSLAHSGPGYF. CDR3 nucleotide sequence: TGTGCCAGCAGCTTAGCCCATAGCGGGCCCGGGTACTTC.

V gene TRBV7-2 combines with J gene TRBJ1-5; maybe TRBD1 (6 bases). The V end lost 8 bases, the J end lost 5 bases, and 13 bases lay between the germline ends. The CDR3 totals 13 residues. Germline V gives CDR1 SGHTA, CDR2 FQGNSA. CDR3 loop: CASSQGRDQPQHF. In nucleotides, the CDR3 is TGTGCCAGCTCGCAGGGGAGGGATCAGCCCCAGCATTTT. The full variable domain, in which reference TRBV7-2 and TRBJ1-5 provide the parts outside the CDR3, is GAGVSQSPSNKVTEKGKDVELRCDPISGHTALYWYRQSLGQGLEFLIYFQGNSAPDKSGLPSDRFSAERTGGSVSTLTIQRTQQEDSAVYLCASSQGRDQPQHFGDGTRLSIL.

The CDR3 DNA reads TGTGCCAGCAGCGCAGGGTTCACAGATACGCAGTATTTT. Its translation is CASSAGFTDTQYF. The chain carries TRBV5-4 and TRBJ2-3, with D possibly being TRBD1 (5 bases). V was shortened by 4 bases and J by 2 bases, with 8 bases between the two germline ends. Per germline, CDR1 SGHNT and CDR2 YYREEE (reference sequence). The CDR3 is made up of 13 amino acids. The full variable domain, its missing parts supplied by reference TRBV5-4 and TRBJ2-3, is ETGVTQSPTHLIKTRGQQVTLRCSSQSGHNTVSWYQQALGQGPQFIFQYYREEENGRGNFPPRFSGLQFPNYSSELNVNALELDDSALYLCASSAGFTDTQYFGPGTRLTVL.

The chain is built from TRBV10-3 and TRBJ1-3; 7 bases fit TRBD1. The CDR3 contains 15 residues. The germline CDR1 and CDR2 sequences are ENHRY and SYGVKD. J was trimmed by 0 bases and V by 10 bases; bases with no gene match: 9. The CDR3 DNA reads as TGTGCCACAAGGGGGCAGGCCATCTCTGGAAACACCATATATTTT. Protein sequence: CATRGQAISGNTIYF.